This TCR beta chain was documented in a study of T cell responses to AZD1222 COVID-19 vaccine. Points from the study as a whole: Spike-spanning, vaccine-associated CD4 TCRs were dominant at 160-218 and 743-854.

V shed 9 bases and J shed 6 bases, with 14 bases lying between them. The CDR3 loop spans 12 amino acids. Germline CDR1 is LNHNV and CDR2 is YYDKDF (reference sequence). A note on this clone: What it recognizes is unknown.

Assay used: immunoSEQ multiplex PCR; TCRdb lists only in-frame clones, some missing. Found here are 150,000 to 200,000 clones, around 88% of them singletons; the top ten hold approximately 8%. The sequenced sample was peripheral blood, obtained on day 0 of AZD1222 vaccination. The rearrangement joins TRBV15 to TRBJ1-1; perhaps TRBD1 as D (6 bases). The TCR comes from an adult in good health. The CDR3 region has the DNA TGTGCCACACAGGGTTGGGACTCTGAAGCTTTCTTT. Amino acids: CATQGWDSEAFF.